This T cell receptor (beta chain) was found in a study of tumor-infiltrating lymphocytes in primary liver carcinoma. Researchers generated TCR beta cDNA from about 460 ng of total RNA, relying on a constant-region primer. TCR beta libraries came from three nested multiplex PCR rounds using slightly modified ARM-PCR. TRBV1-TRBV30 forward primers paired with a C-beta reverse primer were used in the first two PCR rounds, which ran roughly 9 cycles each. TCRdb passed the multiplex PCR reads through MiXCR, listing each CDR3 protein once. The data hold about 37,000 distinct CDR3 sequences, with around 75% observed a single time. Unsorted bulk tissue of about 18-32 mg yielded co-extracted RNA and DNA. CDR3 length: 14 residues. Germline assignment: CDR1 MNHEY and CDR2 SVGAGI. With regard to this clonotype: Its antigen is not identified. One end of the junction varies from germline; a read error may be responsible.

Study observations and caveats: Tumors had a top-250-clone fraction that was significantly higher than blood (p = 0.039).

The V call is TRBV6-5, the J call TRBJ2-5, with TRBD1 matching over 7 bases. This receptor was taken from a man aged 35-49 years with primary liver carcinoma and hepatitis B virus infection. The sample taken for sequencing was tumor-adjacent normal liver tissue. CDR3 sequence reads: CASGQQGWEETQYF. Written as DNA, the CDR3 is TGTGCCAGCGGGCAACAGGGGTGGGAAGAGACCCAGTATTTC.